This entry concerns a single TCR beta chain. TCRdb reprocessed the RT-PCR reads with MiXCR, giving one entry per CDR3 protein. This sample has around 17,000 distinct CDR3 sequences, with roughly 27% found just once. Per germline, CDR1 DFQATT and CDR2 SNEGSKA (reference sequence). The CDR3 contains 12 residues. Trimming left V 5 bases short and J 9 bases short, with 14 bases between. The sample comes from a study of patients and donors after allogeneic stem cell transplantation. The sequence was obtained from a human donor who was either an allogeneic HSCT recipient or a stem cell or donor lymphocyte infusion donor (not recorded which). It is not recorded whose cells these are; they may come from a transplant donor. The material sequenced was blood, either unsorted or a sorted T cell fraction (not recorded which). The chain employs TRBV20-1 and TRBJ1-5, with no clear D. CDR3: CSALGGLWPQHF. For the CDR3, the DNA is TGCAGTGCTTTGGGCGGACTTTGGCCCCAGCATTTT.